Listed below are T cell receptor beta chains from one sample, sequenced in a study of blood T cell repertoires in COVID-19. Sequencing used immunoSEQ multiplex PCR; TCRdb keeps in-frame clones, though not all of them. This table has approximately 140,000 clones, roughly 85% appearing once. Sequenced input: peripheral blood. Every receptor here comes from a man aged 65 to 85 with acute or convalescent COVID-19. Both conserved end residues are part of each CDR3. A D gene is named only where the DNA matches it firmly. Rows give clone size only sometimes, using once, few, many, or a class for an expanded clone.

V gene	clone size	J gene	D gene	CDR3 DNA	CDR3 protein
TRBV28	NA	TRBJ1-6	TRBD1	TGTGCCAGCAGTTCTGGACAGGATAATTCACCCCTCCACTTT	CASSSGQDNSPLHF
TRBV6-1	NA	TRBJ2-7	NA	TGTGCCAGCAGTGAAGCGTGGCGGGGCACCTACGAGCAGTACTTC	CASSEAWRGTYEQYF
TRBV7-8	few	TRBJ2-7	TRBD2	TGTGCCAGCAGCCCCAGACTAGCGGGAGCTGAGCAGTACTTC	CASSPRLAGAEQYF
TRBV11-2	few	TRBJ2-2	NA	TGTGCCAGCAGCTTAGAAGTAGCCGGGGAGCTGTTTTTT	CASSLEVAGELFF
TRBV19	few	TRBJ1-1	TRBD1	TGTGCCAGTAGTTCGACAGGGACCACTGAAGCTTTCTTT	CASSSTGTTEAFF
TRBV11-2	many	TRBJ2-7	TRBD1	TGTGCCAGCAGCTTAGCACAGGGGGCCCACGAGCAGTACTTC	CASSLAQGAHEQYF
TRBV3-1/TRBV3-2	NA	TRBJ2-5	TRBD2	TGTGCCAGCAGTCTTTTAGCGGGAGGGCCCAGGGAGACCCAGTACTTC	CASSLLAGGPRETQYF
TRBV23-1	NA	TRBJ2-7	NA	TGCGCCAGCAGTCGGTGGCAGGCCTCCTACGAGCAGTACTTC	CASSRWQASYEQYF
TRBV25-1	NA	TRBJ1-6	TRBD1	TGTGCCAGCAGTGACCTGGACAGGGGGCAGGATTCACCCCTCCACTTT	CASSDLDRGQDSPLHF
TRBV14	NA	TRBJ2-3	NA	TGTGCCAGCAGCCAAGTGCAGGGGCTAAGCACAGATACGCAGTATTTT	CASSQVQGLSTDTQYF
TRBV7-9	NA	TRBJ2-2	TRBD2	TGTGCCAGCAGCATGACTAGCGGGACCGGGGAGCTGTTTTTT	CASSMTSGTGELFF
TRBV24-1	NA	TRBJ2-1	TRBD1	TGTGCCACCAGTGACACCGACAGGGGATCCTACAATGAGCAGTTCTTC	CATSDTDRGSYNEQFF
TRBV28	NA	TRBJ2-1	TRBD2	TGTGCCAGCAGTGCACCACAAACTAGCGGAAGATACAATGAGCAGTTCTTC	CASSAPQTSGRYNEQFF
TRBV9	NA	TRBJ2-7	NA	TGTGCCAGCAGCGTAGGGTTGGGGCGGCACGAGCAGTACTTC	CASSVGLGRHEQYF
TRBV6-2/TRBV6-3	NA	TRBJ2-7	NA	TGTGCCAGCAGCTTTGGACAGTCCTACGAGCAGTACTTC	CASSFGQSYEQYF
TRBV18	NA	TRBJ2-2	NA	TGTGCCAGCTCACCAGCCCCGGGGATCAACACCGGGGAGCTGTTTTTT	CASSPAPGINTGELFF
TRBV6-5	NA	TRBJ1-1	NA	TGTGCCAGCAGTTACCACAGTGAAGCTTTCTTT	CASSYHSEAFF
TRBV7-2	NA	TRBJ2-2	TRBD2	TGTGCCAGCAGCTTAGGGACTAGCACCGGGGAGCTGTTTTTT	CASSLGTSTGELFF
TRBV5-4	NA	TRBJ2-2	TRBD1	TGTGCCGGACGGACAGGGAACACCGGGGAGCTGTTTTTT	CAGRTGNTGELFF
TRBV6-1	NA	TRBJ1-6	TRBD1	TGTGCCAGCAGTGAAGCGCCGGGGACAGAGCAAAATTCACCCCTCCACTTT	CASSEAPGTEQNSPLHF
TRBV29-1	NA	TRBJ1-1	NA	TGCAGCGTTGAGGCTACGACAGGGAACACTGAAGCTTTCTTT	CSVEATTGNTEAFF
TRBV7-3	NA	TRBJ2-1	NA	TGTGCCAGCAGCCTGGAGTTAGGGGCCTACAATGAGCAGTTCTTC	CASSLELGAYNEQFF
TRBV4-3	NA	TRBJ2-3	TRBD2	TGCGCCAGCAGCCAAGAGTTACTAGCGGGAGAAGATACGCAGTATTTT	CASSQELLAGEDTQYF
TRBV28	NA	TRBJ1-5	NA	TGTGCCAGCAGTCGGGACAACAATCAGCCCCAGCATTTT	CASSRDNNQPQHF
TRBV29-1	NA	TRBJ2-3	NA	TGCAGCGTTCCGGGACACTTCACAGATACGCAGTATTTT	CSVPGHFTDTQYF
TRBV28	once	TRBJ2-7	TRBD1	TGTGCCAGCAAACAAGACAGGGACGAGCAGTACTTC	CASKQDRDEQYF
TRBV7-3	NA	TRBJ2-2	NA	TGTGCCAGCAGCTTACAGGGCCCGAACACCGGGGAGCTGTTTTTT	CASSLQGPNTGELFF
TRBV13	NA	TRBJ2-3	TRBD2	TGTGCCAGCAGCTCCCGGGACTACAGCACAGATACGCAGTATTTT	CASSSRDYSTDTQYF
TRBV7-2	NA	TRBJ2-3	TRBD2	TGTGCCAGCAGCGACGGACTAGCGGGAGTCACAGATACGCAGTATTTT	CASSDGLAGVTDTQYF